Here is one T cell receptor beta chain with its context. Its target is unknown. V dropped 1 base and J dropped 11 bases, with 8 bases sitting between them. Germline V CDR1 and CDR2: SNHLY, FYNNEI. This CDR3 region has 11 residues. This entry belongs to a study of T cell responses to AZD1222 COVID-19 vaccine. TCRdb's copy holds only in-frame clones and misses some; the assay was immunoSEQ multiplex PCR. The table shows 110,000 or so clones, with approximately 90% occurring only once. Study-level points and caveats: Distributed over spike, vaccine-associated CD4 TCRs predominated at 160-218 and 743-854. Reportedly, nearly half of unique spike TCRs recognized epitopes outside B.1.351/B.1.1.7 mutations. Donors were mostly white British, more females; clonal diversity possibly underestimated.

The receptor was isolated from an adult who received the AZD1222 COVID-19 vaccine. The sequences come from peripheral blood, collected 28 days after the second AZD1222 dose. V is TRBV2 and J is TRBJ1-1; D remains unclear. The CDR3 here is CASSEGAVAFF. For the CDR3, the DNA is TGTGCCAGCAGTGAAGGGGCGGTTGCTTTCTTT.